Listed here are 19 T cell receptor beta chains from one sample, sequenced in a study of cytomegalovirus exposure and HLA in healthy donors. PCR employed 60 Vbeta and 13 Jbeta primers. Assay: immunoSEQ multiplex PCR; the TCRdb copy retains only in-frame clones and omits some. Of around 190,000 clones listed, roughly 82% are singletons. Sequencing was done on a sample of PBMCs. The receptors were gathered from a girl aged 2 to 10 in good health and CMV-seropositive.

In the case of this clone: At one of its ends the junction is not consistent with the germline gene, which may arise from a read error. The V and J genes are TRBV30 and TRBJ1-2, with 7 nucleotides matching TRBD1. The germline V gene has CDR1 GTSNPN and CDR2 SVGIG (reference sequence). This CDR3 comprises 13 residues. The CDR3 region has the DNA TGTGCCTGGAGTGTGGGACAGTCCTATAGCTACACCTTC. Encoded protein: CAWSVGQSYSYTF.

This chain connects TRBV6-9 to TRBJ2-2; D might be TRBD2 (5 bases). The CDR3 runs to 15 residues. Trimming stripped 5 bases from V and 2 bases from J, with 12 bases between. Germline values: CDR1 MNHGY, CDR2 SVAAGI. CDR3 protein: CASSLTSVNTGELFF. The CDR3 DNA sequence: TGTGCCAGCAGTCTCACTAGTGTTAACACCGGGGAGCTGTTTTTT.

The V and J genes are TRBV5-1 and TRBJ2-3; TRBD2 matches 10 bases. The V gene's germline CDR1 is SGHRS and CDR2 YFSETQ. J lost 3 bases, V lost 0 bases, and 7 bases had no gene match. This CDR3 region has 17 residues. The CDR3 region has the DNA TGCGCCAGCAGCTTGGATGGGCTAGCGGGAGCTACAGATACGCAGTATTTT. It encodes CASSLDGLAGATDTQYF.

This clone is a singleton in its sample. V is TRBV5-1 and J is TRBJ2-1, with 12 positions matching TRBD1. Trimming took 5 bases from V and 8 from J; bases not matched to a gene: 11. The germline CDR1 and CDR2 sequences are SGHRS and YFSETQ. This CDR3 spans 16 amino acids. The DNA for the CDR3 is TGCGCCAGCAGATACCTTCCGGGACAGGGGGCTTATGAGCAGTTCTTC. This encodes CASRYLPGQGAYEQFF.

The V gene is TRBV30, the J gene TRBJ2-7; 13 positions agree with TRBD2. The junction had 3 bases not matched to a gene; V was cut back by 5 bases and J by 2 bases. This CDR3 spans 14 amino acids. Germline CDR1 and CDR2: GTSNPN and SVGIG (reference sequence). CDR3 region: CAWGGTSGAYEQYF. CDR3 coding DNA: TGTGCCTGGGGCGGGACTAGCGGGGCCTACGAGCAGTACTTC.

The J gene is TRBJ2-3, the V gene TRBV6-1, with a weak D call TRBD1 (6 bases). In germline, CDR1 is MNHNS, CDR2 SASEGT. V gave up 5 bases and J gave up 0 bases, with 12 bases separating them. This CDR3 region has 15 residues. In nucleotides, the CDR3 is TGTGCCAGCAGTTCAGGGGCTACTAGCACAGATACGCAGTATTTT. Its translation: CASSSGATSTDTQYF.

J is TRBJ1-2 and V is TRBV5-6; 8 positions agree with TRBD1. CDR1 SGHDT and CDR2 YYEEEE come from the germline V gene. After removal of 3 bases from V and 4 bases from J, the junction contained 8 bases not matched to a gene. The CDR3 covers 15 residues. Here the CDR3 DNA reads TGTGCCAGCAGCTCACGGACAGGGACAGGCTATGGCTACACCTTC. The encoded protein is CASSSRTGTGYGYTF.

This clone occurred once. V usage is TRBV7-6 and J usage is TRBJ1-5, with D possibly matching TRBD1 (6 bases). The CDR3 loop spans 13 amino acids. Germline V gene sequence: CDR1 SGHVS, CDR2 FNYEAQ. V lost 5 bases, J lost 6 bases, and 11 bases lay in between. The CDR3 DNA is TGTGCCAGCAGCCCGAGGGGGGGTCAGCCCCAGCATTTT. This encodes CASSPRGGQPQHF.

The V gene is TRBV5-4, the J gene TRBJ2-3; D not certain. The CDR3 is 15 amino acids. Trimming removed 0 bases from V and 3 bases from J, with 11 bases in between. Germline V lookup: CDR1 SGHNT, CDR2 YYREEE (reference sequence). This CDR3 is CASSLAGSYTDTQYF. DNA of the CDR3: TGTGCCAGCAGCTTGGCCGGGTCCTATACAGATACGCAGTATTTT.

Note on this clone: The conserved phenylalanine or tryptophan normally closing the CDR3 is absent here, so this likely arose from a read error. The chain carries TRBV15 and TRBJ1-5; D unclear. Trimming pared 4 bases from V and 7 bases from J, leaving 8 bases between. Germline values: CDR1 LNHNV, CDR2 YYDKDF (reference sequence). The CDR3 consists of 12 residues. CDR3: CATSTGIQPQHC. CDR3 sequence (DNA): TGTGCCACCAGCACGGGGATCCAGCCCCAGCATTGT.

The rearrangement uses TRBV14 and TRBJ2-7; D is unclear. The CDR3 sequence is 13 residues long. V lost 0 bases and J lost 1, with 4 bases in between. From germline, CDR1 is SGHDN and CDR2 FVKESK. CDR3 DNA: TGTGCCAGCAGCCAAGAACGGTCCTACGAGCAGTACTTC. Protein: CASSQERSYEQYF.

V usage is TRBV9 and J usage is TRBJ2-3, with a weak D call TRBD2 (7 bases). The V end lost 2 bases, the J end lost 9 bases, and 19 bases lay between the germline ends. The CDR3 is made up of 15 amino acids. Germline lookup yields CDR1 SGDLS and CDR2 YYNGEE. The DNA for the CDR3 is TGTGCCAGCAGCGTGGGGGGGGCGCGAGGGGCAACGCAGTATTTT. This codes for CASSVGGARGATQYF.

This clone was picked up a small number of times. The chain is built from TRBV27 and TRBJ2-1; TRBD2 agrees at 9 bases. Germline CDR1 MNHEY, CDR2 SMNVEV (reference sequence). J was trimmed by 15 bases and V by 5 bases; bases with no gene match: 8. This CDR3 comprises 12 residues. The CDR3 nucleotides are TGTGCCAGCAGTACAACCGGGACTAGCTGGTTCTTC. Translation: CASSTTGTSWFF.

The chain couples TRBV9 to TRBJ2-2; 7 bases line up with TRBD1. There are 17 residues in the CDR3. Per the germline V gene, CDR1 is SGDLS and CDR2 is YYNGEE. V dropped 0 bases and J dropped 1; count of bases not matched to a gene: 6. In nucleotides, the CDR3 is TGTGCCAGCAGCGTAGGTCTGAGACAGGGGAACACCGGGGAGCTGTTTTTT. This encodes CASSVGLRQGNTGELFF.

This sequence joins TRBV25-1 and TRBJ2-7; possibly TRBD2 for D (6 bases). Germline V CDR1 and CDR2: MGHDK, SYGVNS. V was cut by 2 bases and J by 7 bases, with 6 bases left in between. This CDR3 region has 11 residues. The CDR3 is CASSEGLEQYF. For the CDR3, the DNA is TGTGCCAGCAGTGAAGGACTAGAGCAGTACTTC.

The rearrangement joins TRBV5-1 to TRBJ2-7; 9 positions match TRBD1. V dropped 0 bases and J dropped 2; count of bases not matched to a gene: 9. The length of the CDR3 is 17 residues. Germline assignment: CDR1 SGHRS and CDR2 YFSETQ. CDR3 protein: CASSLGAPGTGTYEQYF. As DNA, the CDR3 is TGCGCCAGCAGCTTGGGAGCACCCGGGACAGGGACCTACGAGCAGTACTTC.

This clone was found a few times. The gene calls are TRBV29-1 and TRBJ1-1, with 8 bases that match TRBD1. CDR1 is SQVTM, CDR2 ANQGSEA, per germline. The CDR3 is 12 amino acids. With V trimmed by 6 bases and J by 2 bases, 2 bases remained unmatched. Written as DNA, the CDR3 is TGCAGCGTAGGACAGGGAAACACTGAAGCTTTCTTT. Its protein product is CSVGQGNTEAFF.

The chain links TRBV4-1 to TRBJ2-1; D is possibly TRBD1 (5 bases). The CDR3 totals 13 residues. Trimming cost V 3 bases and J 5 bases, with 8 bases left between them. Germline V lookup: CDR1 MGHRA, CDR2 YSYEKL. The DNA of the CDR3 is TGCGCCAGCAGCCAGCAGGGCCACAATGAGCAGTTCTTC. Protein sequence: CASSQQGHNEQFF.

This chain uses TRBV5-1 with TRBJ1-2; D not certain. CDR1 and CDR2 from the germline V gene are SGHRS and YFSETQ. The CDR3 runs 16 residues. V was trimmed by 0 bases and J by 0 bases, leaving 12 bases between them. The CDR3 spells CASSLDSNRANYGYTF. The CDR3 DNA reads as TGCGCCAGCAGCTTGGACAGCAATAGAGCTAACTATGGCTACACCTTC.